The 15 T cell receptor beta chains below all came from one sample that was sequenced in a study of regulatory T cells in long-lasting Graves disease. The sample's time point: newly diagnosed GD, antithyroid drugs for less than 3 months. PBMC RNA was the source of the TCR library. Combining iRepertoire HTBI primers with Arm-PCR of CDR3 regions, the authors built TCR beta libraries. TCRdb re-derived calls from the multiplex PCR reads in MiXCR, one entry per CDR3 protein. The table includes a few hundred thousand distinct CDR3 sequences, around 17% detected once. The same data also went into a second study, on T cells in Graves' hyperthyroidism and ophthalmopathy.

Sequencing used peripheral blood mononuclear cells (PBMCs), obtained at new diagnosis, from a patient treated with antithyroid drugs. The receptors stem from a man aged 35 to 55 with Graves disease.

The J gene is TRBJ2-5, the V gene TRBV29-1; D is unclear. The germline V and J ends were trimmed by 0 bases and 5 bases, with 7 bases remaining between them. Germline assignment: CDR1 SQVTM and CDR2 ANQGSEA. This CDR3 spans 12 amino acids. The CDR3 sequence: CSVEEAGETQYF. CDR3 in DNA: TGCAGCGTTGAAGAGGCCGGGGAGACCCAGTACTTC. Full variable domain (rest looked up from reference TRBV29-1 and TRBJ2-5): SAVISQKPSRDICQRGTSLTIQCQVDSQVTMMFWYRQQPGQSLTLIATANQGSEATYESGFVIDKFPISRPNLTFSTLTVSNMSPEDSSIYLCSVEEAGETQYFGPGTRLLVL.

This clonotype was detected ten times or more. The V gene is TRBV5-1, the J gene TRBJ1-1, with TRBD1 matching over 7 bases. The ends lost 2 bases at V and 6 bases at J; junction bases unmatched: 13. Germline V gene data show CDR1 as SGHRS and CDR2 as YFSETQ. The length of the CDR3 is 16 residues. The CDR3 spells CASSLGQTGRLAEAFF. The CDR3 DNA reads as TGCGCCAGCAGCTTAGGCCAGACAGGGAGGTTGGCTGAAGCTTTCTTT.

Ten or more counts support this clonotype. The chain employs TRBV12-3 or TRBV12-4 and TRBJ1-2; D is unclear. Trimming removed 6 bases at V and 2 bases at J, with 10 bases between. This CDR3 is built from 13 residues. DNA for the CDR3: TGTGCCAGCAGCTTAAGGACGAACTATGGCTACACCTTC. The encoded protein is CASSLRTNYGYTF.

This clonotype appeared many times. The gene calls are TRBV3-1 and TRBJ2-7; TRBD1 is a possible D gene (5 bases). V was trimmed by 5 bases and J by 6 bases, leaving 17 bases between them. Per the germline V gene, CDR1 is LGHDT and CDR2 is YNNKEL (reference sequence). The CDR3 covers 14 residues. The CDR3 DNA reads as TGTGCCAGCAGCGCACTGACAGAGAGCCTCGAGCAGTACTTC. Its translation is CASSALTESLEQYF.

This clonotype was seen many times. A read error may produce the germline difference seen at one junction end. The chain recombines TRBV28 with TRBJ2-3, with 8 positions matching TRBD2. This CDR3 spans 12 amino acids. The germline V gene has CDR1 MDHEN and CDR2 SYDVKM. CDR3 bases: TGTGCCAGCAGTTTAGCGAGCGGGGGTCCCCATTTT. This encodes CASSLASGGPHF. Variable domain in full (rest from reference TRBV28 and TRBJ2-3): DVKVTQSSRYLVKRTGEKVFLECVQDMDHENMFWYRQDPGLGLRLIYFSYDVKMKEKGDIPEGYSVSREKKERFSLILESASTNQTSMYLCASSLASGGPHFGPGTRLTVL.

This clonotype was recorded a few times. The J gene is TRBJ2-7, the V gene TRBV11-2; maybe TRBD1 (5 bases). The ends were cut back, 6 bases at V and 3 bases at J, with 9 bases in the middle. Germline loops: CDR1 SGHAT, CDR2 FQNNGV. The CDR3 contains 12 residues. In DNA, the CDR3 is TGTGCCAGCAGAGACAGCAACTACGAGCAGTACTTC. This translates into CASRDSNYEQYF.

A note on this clonotype: At one end the junction does not follow the germline gene, possibly because of a read error. Written as DNA, the CDR3 is TGTGCCAGCAGGCGCGCTTTGGACAGCTCTGGGGCCAACGTCCTGACTTTC. Amino acid sequence: CASRRALDSSGANVLTF. The chain couples TRBV4-1 to TRBJ2-6; TRBD1 is a possible D gene (6 bases). The CDR3 consists of 17 residues. Per the germline V gene, CDR1 is MGHRA and CDR2 is YSYEKL.

This clonotype was recorded many times. The chain joins TRBV11-1 to TRBJ1-1; 10 bases match TRBD1. Germline trimming cut 4 bases from V and 5 bases from J; bases unmatched to any gene: 7. Germline lookup yields CDR1 SGHAT and CDR2 FQDESV (reference sequence). This CDR3 region has 15 residues. In DNA, the CDR3 is TGTGCCAGCAGCTCAGGGACAGGGGCGAGGACTGAAGCTTTCTTT. This translates into CASSSGTGARTEAFF.

This clonotype showed up many times. The chain employs TRBV5-1 and TRBJ1-1; tentative D call: TRBD1 (5 bases). Trimming removed 4 bases at V and 7 bases at J, with 14 bases between. Per germline, CDR1 SGHRS and CDR2 YFSETQ. This CDR3 is 13 amino acids long. The CDR3 reads CASSREGRGEAFF. CDR3 in DNA: TGCGCCAGCAGCAGGGAGGGGCGCGGTGAAGCTTTCTTT.

The rearrangement joins TRBV28 to TRBJ2-1, with 7 bases fitting TRBD2. The CDR3 is made up of 13 amino acids. Germline V gives CDR1 MDHEN, CDR2 SYDVKM. V was pared by 8 bases and J by 8 bases, with 9 bases of the junction left unmatched. The CDR3 DNA reads as TGTGCCAGCGCGGGACTACCTAAAGATGAGCAGTTCTTC. This translates into CASAGLPKDEQFF. Full variable domain (outside the CDR3, taken from reference TRBV28 and TRBJ2-1): DVKVTQSSRYLVKRTGEKVFLECVQDMDHENMFWYRQDPGLGLRLIYFSYDVKMKEKGDIPEGYSVSREKKERFSLILESASTNQTSMYLCASAGLPKDEQFFGPGTRLTVL.

This clonotype has ten or more counts. This rearrangement joins TRBV12-3 or TRBV12-4 to TRBJ2-7; D may be TRBD1 (5 bases). The CDR3 has 14 residues. V was shortened by 7 bases and J by 2 bases, with 15 bases between the two germline ends. CDR3 nucleotide sequence: TGTGCCAGCACCCCATCAGGGCGAACCTACGAGCAGTACTTC. Translation: CASTPSGRTYEQYF.

The rearrangement joins TRBV24-1 to TRBJ2-1; 10 bases agree with TRBD1. The trim removed 3 bases at V and 9 bases at J, leaving 10 bases unmatched. This CDR3 is built from 16 residues. CDR1 KGHDR and CDR2 SFDVKD come from the germline V gene. The CDR3 DNA reads TGTGCCACCAGTGATCCCGACAGGGGGCAATTTGGTGAGCAGTTCTTC. This sequence encodes CATSDPDRGQFGEQFF.

This clonotype was observed many times. The chain employs TRBV20-1 and TRBJ2-1, with 11 bases identical to TRBD2. V shed 6 bases and J 4 bases; nucleotides not matched to a gene: 14. From germline, CDR1 is DFQATT and CDR2 SNEGSKA (reference sequence). CDR3 length equals 17 residues. CDR3 coding DNA: TGCAGTGCCCCGGGCCCCTCGACTAGCGGGAAATACAATGAGCAGTTCTTC. This sequence encodes CSAPGPSTSGKYNEQFF.

This clonotype was found many times. V usage is TRBV7-9 and J usage is TRBJ2-1; TRBD1 aligns across 7 bases. The ends lost 3 bases at V and 2 bases at J; junction bases unmatched: 1. The CDR3 sequence is 14 residues long. Looked up from germline, CDR1 is SEHNR and CDR2 is FQNEAQ (reference sequence). CDR3 in amino acids: CASSLDRTYNEQFF. The CDR3 nucleotides read TGTGCCAGCAGCTTGGACAGGACCTACAATGAGCAGTTCTTC.

This clonotype appeared a few times. The V and J genes are TRBV9 and TRBJ2-3; 10 nucleotides align to TRBD2. The CDR3 is made up of 17 amino acids. V was clipped by 3 bases and J by 5 bases; unmatched bases: 12. From germline, CDR1 is SGDLS and CDR2 YYNGEE. CDR3 in amino acids: CASSAQGRLAGRDTQYF. The CDR3 DNA is TGTGCCAGCAGCGCCCAGGGGCGACTAGCGGGCAGAGATACGCAGTATTTT.